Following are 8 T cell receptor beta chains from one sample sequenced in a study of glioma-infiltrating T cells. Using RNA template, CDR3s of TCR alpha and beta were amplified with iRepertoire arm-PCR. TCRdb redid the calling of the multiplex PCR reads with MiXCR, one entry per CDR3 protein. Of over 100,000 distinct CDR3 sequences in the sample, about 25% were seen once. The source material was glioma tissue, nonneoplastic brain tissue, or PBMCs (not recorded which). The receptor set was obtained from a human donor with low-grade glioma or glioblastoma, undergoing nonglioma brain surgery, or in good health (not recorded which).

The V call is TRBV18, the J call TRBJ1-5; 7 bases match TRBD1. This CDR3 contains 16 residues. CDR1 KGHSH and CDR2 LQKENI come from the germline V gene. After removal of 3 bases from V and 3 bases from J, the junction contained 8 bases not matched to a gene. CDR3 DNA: TGTGCCAGCTCACCGCTGGGCAGGGGGAACAATCAGCCCCAGCATTTT. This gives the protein CASSPLGRGNNQPQHF.

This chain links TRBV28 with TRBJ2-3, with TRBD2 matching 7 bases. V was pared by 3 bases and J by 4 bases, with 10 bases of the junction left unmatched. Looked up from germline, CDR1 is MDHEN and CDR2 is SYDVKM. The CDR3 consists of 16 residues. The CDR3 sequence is CASSFPGGGKPDTQYF. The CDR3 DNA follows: TGTGCCAGCAGTTTCCCCGGGGGAGGGAAGCCAGATACGCAGTATTTT.

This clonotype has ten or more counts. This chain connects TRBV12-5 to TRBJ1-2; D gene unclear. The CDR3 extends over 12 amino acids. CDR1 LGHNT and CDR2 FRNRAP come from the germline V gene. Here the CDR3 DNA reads TGTAGCAGCAGCGTATCGGGCTATGGCTACACCTTC. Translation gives CSSSVSGYGYTF.

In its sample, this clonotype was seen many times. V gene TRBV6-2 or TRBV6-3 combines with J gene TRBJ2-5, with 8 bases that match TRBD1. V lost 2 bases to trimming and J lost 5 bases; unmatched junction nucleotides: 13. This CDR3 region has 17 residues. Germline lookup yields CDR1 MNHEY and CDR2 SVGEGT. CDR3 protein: CASSYLTGTGQLETQYF. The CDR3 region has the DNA TGTGCCAGCAGTTACCTTACCGGGACAGGTCAGTTGGAGACCCAGTACTTC.

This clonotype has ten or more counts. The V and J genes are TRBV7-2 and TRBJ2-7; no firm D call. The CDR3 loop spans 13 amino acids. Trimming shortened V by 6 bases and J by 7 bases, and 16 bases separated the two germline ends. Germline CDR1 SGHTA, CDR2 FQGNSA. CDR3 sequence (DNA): TGTGCCAGCAGTTACTCGAGCCCTGGGGAGCAGTACTTC. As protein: CASSYSSPGEQYF.

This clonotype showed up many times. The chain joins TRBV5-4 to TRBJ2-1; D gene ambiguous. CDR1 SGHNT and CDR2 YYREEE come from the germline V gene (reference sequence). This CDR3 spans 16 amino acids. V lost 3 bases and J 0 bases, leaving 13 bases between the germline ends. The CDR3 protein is CASSSLLSSSYNEQFF. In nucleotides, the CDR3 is TGTGCCAGCAGCTCCTTGCTCAGTAGCTCCTACAATGAGCAGTTCTTC.

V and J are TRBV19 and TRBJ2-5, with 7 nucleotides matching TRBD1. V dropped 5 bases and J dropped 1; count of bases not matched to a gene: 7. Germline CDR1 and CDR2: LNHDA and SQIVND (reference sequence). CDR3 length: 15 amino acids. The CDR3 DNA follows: TGTGCCAGTAGTGGGGACAGCAGGAGCCAAGAGACCCAGTACTTC. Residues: CASSGDSRSQETQYF.

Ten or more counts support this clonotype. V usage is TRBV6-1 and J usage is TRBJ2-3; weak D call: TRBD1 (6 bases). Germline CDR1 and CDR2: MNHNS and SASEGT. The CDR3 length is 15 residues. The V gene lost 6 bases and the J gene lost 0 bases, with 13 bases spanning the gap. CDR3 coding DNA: TGTGCCAGCAGCAGACAGGAGACTAGCACAGATACGCAGTATTTT. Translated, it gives CASSRQETSTDTQYF.